The 9 T cell receptor beta chains listed next were all sequenced from one sample in a study of blood T cell repertoires in COVID-19. Sequencing used immunoSEQ multiplex PCR; TCRdb keeps in-frame clones, though not all of them. The sample holds approximately 240,000 clones, about 80% seen once. The sample consisted of peripheral blood. The receptors were gathered from a woman aged 60-75 years with acute or convalescent COVID-19.

The genes are TRBV5-1 and TRBJ1-1; 7 bases map to TRBD1. After removal of 1 base from V and 0 bases from J, the junction contained 0 bases not matched to a gene. CDR1 is SGHRS and CDR2 is YFSETQ in the germline V gene. The CDR3 totals 14 residues. DNA for the CDR3: TGCGCCAGCAGCTTGACAGGGGTGAACACTGAAGCTTTCTTT. It yields the protein CASSLTGVNTEAFF. Together with reference TRBV5-1 and TRBJ1-1, the CDR3 gives the full variable domain: KAGVTQTPRYLIKTRGQQVTLSCSPISGHRSVSWYQQTPGQGLQFLFEYFSETQRNKGNFPGRFSGRQFSNSRSEMNVSTLELGDSALYLCASSLTGVNTEAFFGQGTRLTVV.

The chain has TRBV3-1 (or the pseudogene TRBV3-2) and TRBJ2-3; 9 bases agree with TRBD2. The V gene's germline CDR1 is LGHDT and CDR2 YNNKEL (reference sequence). Trimming took 1 base from V and 2 from J; bases not matched to a gene: 4. The CDR3 runs to 16 residues. Here the CDR3 DNA reads TGTGCCAGCAGCCAAGTGCTAGCGGGGCTCACAGATACGCAGTATTTT. Protein sequence: CASSQVLAGLTDTQYF.

The chain employs TRBV3-1 (or the pseudogene TRBV3-2) and TRBJ1-1, with no clear D. The CDR3 has 15 amino acids. The V gene lost 4 bases and the J gene lost 8 bases, with 20 bases spanning the gap. Per germline, CDR1 LGHDT and CDR2 YNNKEL (reference sequence). CDR3 coding DNA: TGTGCCAGCAGCCTTAACCCCATAGCGGCAGGAGAAGCTTTCTTT. It is translated as CASSLNPIAAGEAFF.

The CDR3 region has the DNA TGTGCCAGCAGCGGCCGGGAGGGAACACACAATGAGCAGTTCTTC. It is translated as CASSGREGTHNEQFF. The V call is TRBV13, the J call TRBJ2-1; 8 positions agree with TRBD2. CDR3 length: 15 amino acids. Germline V gives CDR1 PRHDT, CDR2 FYEKMQ (reference sequence). The junction had 8 bases not matched to a gene; V was cut back by 5 bases and J by 5 bases.

The chain is built from TRBV6-5 and TRBJ2-7; a possible D gene is TRBD2 (5 bases). This CDR3 spans 13 amino acids. V lost 10 bases to trimming and J lost 7 bases, with 20 bases between them. The germline V gene has CDR1 MNHEY and CDR2 SVGAGI. For the CDR3, the DNA is TGTGCCATTCGACAATCCGGGGAGACGGAGCAGTACTTC. Residues: CAIRQSGETEQYF.

The chain is built from TRBV6-6 and TRBJ1-1; possibly TRBD1 for D (6 bases). CDR1 and CDR2 (germline): MNHNY, SVGAGI (reference sequence). The CDR3 contains 13 residues. The V end was cut by 6 bases, the J end by 5 bases, with 13 bases between. CDR3 protein: CASRSGTSTEAFF. The CDR3 DNA reads as TGTGCCAGCAGATCCGGGACATCTACTGAAGCTTTCTTT.

The chain couples TRBV30 to TRBJ1-6, with 7 bases fitting TRBD1. V trimming: 4 bases; J trimming: 9 bases; junction bases outside the gene matches: 6. The CDR3 contains 13 residues. Germline lookup yields CDR1 GTSNPN and CDR2 SVGIG (reference sequence). DNA of the CDR3: TGTGCCTGGAAAGGACAGGCCCGTTCACCCCTCCACTTT. The encoded protein is CAWKGQARSPLHF. Filled out from reference TRBV30 and TRBJ1-6, the complete variable domain reads SQTIHQWPATLVQPVGSPLSLECTVEGTSNPNLYWYRQAAGRGLQLLFYSVGIGQISSEVPQNLSASRPQDRQFILSSKKLLLSDSGFYLCAWKGQARSPLHFGNGTRLTVT.

This clone was counted once. The chain joins TRBV6-5 to TRBJ2-2, with 13 bases aligning to TRBD2. The germline V gene has CDR1 MNHEY and CDR2 SVGAGI. CDR3 length: 15 amino acids. The V gene end was trimmed by 6 bases and the J gene end by 5 bases; junction bases not matched to a gene: 3. CDR3: CASRRTSGGTGELFF. As DNA, the CDR3 is TGTGCCAGCAGGCGGACTAGCGGGGGTACCGGGGAGCTGTTTTTT.

This clone was observed a few times. The CDR3 sequence: CASSLAPGTEAFF. CDR3 DNA sequence: TGTGCCAGCAGCCTGGCTCCGGGGACTGAAGCTTTCTTT. V gene TRBV5-6 combines with J gene TRBJ1-1; D not resolved. The ends were cut back, 4 bases at V and 5 bases at J, with 12 bases in the middle. The CDR3 has 13 amino acids. Germline CDR1 is SGHDT and CDR2 is YYEEEE.